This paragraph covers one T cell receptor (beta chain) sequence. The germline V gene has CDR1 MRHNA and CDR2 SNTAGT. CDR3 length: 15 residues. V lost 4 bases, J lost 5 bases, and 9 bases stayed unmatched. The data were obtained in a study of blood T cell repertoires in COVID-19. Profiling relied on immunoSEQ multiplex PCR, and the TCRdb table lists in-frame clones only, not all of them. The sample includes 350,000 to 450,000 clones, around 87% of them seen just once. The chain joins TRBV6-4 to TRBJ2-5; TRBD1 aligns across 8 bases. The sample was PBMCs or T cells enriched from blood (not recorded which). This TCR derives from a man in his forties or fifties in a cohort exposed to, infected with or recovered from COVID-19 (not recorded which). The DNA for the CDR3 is TGTGCCAGCAGTGCCCCGCAGGGGGCTCTGGAGACCCAGTACTTC. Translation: CASSAPQGALETQYF.